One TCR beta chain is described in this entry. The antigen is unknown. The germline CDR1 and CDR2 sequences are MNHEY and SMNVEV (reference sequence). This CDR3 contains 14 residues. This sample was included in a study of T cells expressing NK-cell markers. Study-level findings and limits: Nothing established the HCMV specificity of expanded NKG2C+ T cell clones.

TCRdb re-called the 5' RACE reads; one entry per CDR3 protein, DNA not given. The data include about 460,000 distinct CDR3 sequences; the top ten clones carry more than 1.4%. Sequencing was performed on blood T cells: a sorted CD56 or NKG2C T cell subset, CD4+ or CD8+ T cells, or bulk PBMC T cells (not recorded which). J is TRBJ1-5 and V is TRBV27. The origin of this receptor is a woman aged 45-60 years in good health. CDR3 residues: CATSGVGIGQPQHF.